The 3 T cell receptor beta chains given below trace back to one sample, sequenced in a study of blood T cell repertoires in COVID-19. Generated by immunoSEQ multiplex PCR, the TCRdb table keeps only in-frame clones and is missing some. The sample lists about 180,000 clones, approximately 88% occurring once. Input material: peripheral blood. The receptors here all came from a woman in her thirties or forties with COVID-19, enrolled during active disease.

V and J are TRBV7-3 and TRBJ2-7; a weak D match, TRBD2 (5 bases). Germline V CDR1 and CDR2: SGHTA, FQGTGA. Trimming removed 5 bases at V and 5 bases at J, with 13 bases between. This CDR3 is 13 amino acids long. DNA of the CDR3: TGTGCCAGCAGCCTCACTAGGGTGGACGAGCAGTACTTC. Protein product: CASSLTRVDEQYF.

The CDR3 nucleotides are TGTGCCAGCACCCGGAGAGGAGACGACTATGGCTACACCTTC. It specifies CASTRRGDDYGYTF. The chain carries TRBV5-6 and TRBJ1-2, with D unclear. Germline CDR1 SGHDT, CDR2 YYEEEE. This CDR3 has 14 amino acids. The V gene lost 6 bases and the J gene lost 3 bases, with 15 bases spanning the gap.

The genes are TRBV5-8 and TRBJ1-5; D gene ambiguous. V shed 0 bases and J shed 7 bases, with 8 bases lying between them. Germline loops: CDR1 SGHTS, CDR2 YDEGEE. This CDR3 contains 13 residues. CDR3 residues: CASSLVRHQPQHF. DNA for the CDR3: TGTGCCAGCAGCTTGGTGCGCCACCAGCCCCAGCATTTT.